Below are 29 T cell receptor beta chains sequenced from a single sample in a study of cytomegalovirus exposure and HLA in healthy donors. The PCR employed 60 Vbeta primers together with 13 Jbeta primers. TCRdb's table, derived via immunoSEQ multiplex PCR, lists solely in-frame clones and lacks some. In the table there are approximately 140,000 clones, roughly four fifths of which are singletons. The sample was PBMCs. The receptors were gathered from a boy aged 10-17 years in good health and CMV-seronegative.

This sequence joins TRBV7-3 and TRBJ2-1, with D perhaps TRBD2 (6 bases). Deletions cut 1 base from V and 9 bases from J, with 13 bases between. Germline V gives CDR1 SGHTA, CDR2 FQGTGA. The CDR3 length is 14 residues. This CDR3 reads CASSLNSGGAEQFF. CDR3 in DNA: TGTGCCAGCAGCTTAAATAGCGGAGGGGCTGAGCAGTTCTTC.

The chain employs TRBV6-6 and TRBJ1-1; TRBD1 matches at 7 bases. The V segment lost 7 bases and the J segment 0 bases; nucleotides outside the gene matches: 11. CDR1 is MNHNY, CDR2 SVGAGI, per germline (reference sequence). This CDR3 has 16 residues. The CDR3 region is CASTSKLQGMNTEAFF. The CDR3 DNA is TGTGCCAGCACCTCCAAACTACAGGGGATGAACACTGAAGCTTTCTTT.

The chain is built from TRBV10-3 and TRBJ2-1, with a tentative D call TRBD2 (6 bases). The CDR3 sequence is 12 residues long. From germline, CDR1 is ENHRY and CDR2 SYGVKD. V lost 6 bases to trimming and J lost 9 bases, with 12 bases between them. The CDR3 DNA reads as TGTGCCATCAGAGGAGGGCCGGGTGAGCAGTTCTTC. Its protein is CAIRGGPGEQFF.

The chain carries TRBV6-5 and TRBJ2-1, with TRBD2 matching 12 bases. Germline V gene data show CDR1 as MNHEY and CDR2 as SVGAGI. Germline trimming cut 6 bases from V and 4 bases from J; bases unmatched to any gene: 4. The CDR3 length is 15 residues. The DNA for the CDR3 is TGTGCCAGCAGCTACACTAGCGGGGGGTACAATGAGCAGTTCTTC. Translation gives CASSYTSGGYNEQFF.

The genes are TRBV15 and TRBJ2-7; 7 nucleotides align to TRBD1. The CDR3 is 15 amino acids. Trimming at V came to 1 base and at J to 2 bases, leaving 5 bases not matched to a gene. The germline V gene encodes CDR1 LNHNV and CDR2 YYDKDF (reference sequence). The CDR3 protein is CATSRGRQGPYEQYF. CDR3 in DNA: TGTGCCACCAGCAGAGGCCGACAGGGCCCCTACGAGCAGTACTTC.

The CDR3 is CASSLAAGRGETQYF. Here the CDR3 DNA reads TGTGCCAGCAGCTTAGCAGCGGGGAGGGGAGAGACCCAGTACTTC. The genes are TRBV7-2 and TRBJ2-5; 7 bases align to TRBD2. The CDR3 consists of 15 residues. Unmatched junction bases numbered 5, after V lost 0 bases and J lost 4 bases. CDR1 and CDR2 from the germline V gene are SGHTA and FQGNSA.

J is TRBJ1-2 and V is TRBV5-4, with 10 positions matching TRBD1. The CDR3 totals 15 residues. Germline trimming cut 3 bases from V and 2 bases from J; bases unmatched to any gene: 4. The germline CDR1 and CDR2 sequences are SGHNT and YYREEE (reference sequence). The CDR3 sequence: CASSYPGQGNYGYTF. For the CDR3, the DNA is TGTGCCAGCAGCTACCCGGGACAGGGGAACTATGGCTACACCTTC.

The chain is built from TRBV2 and TRBJ2-1; TRBD1 matches at 8 bases. V lost 6 bases to trimming and J lost 6 bases; unmatched junction nucleotides: 4. Germline CDR1 SNHLY, CDR2 FYNNEI. The CDR3 covers 13 residues. The CDR3 loop is CASSPTGANEQFF. The CDR3 bases are TGTGCCAGCAGCCCGACAGGGGCCAATGAGCAGTTCTTC.

About this clone itself: The same CDR3 can be traced to other DNA sequences in this sample. The chain has TRBV7-9 and TRBJ1-2; a possible D gene is TRBD1 (5 bases). The germline V and J ends were trimmed by 3 bases and 4 bases, with 12 bases remaining between them. Germline V gene lookup returns CDR1 SEHNR and CDR2 FQNEAQ (reference sequence). The CDR3 covers 14 residues. The CDR3 nucleotides read TGTGCCAGCAGCTTCCCAGGGACTGGCTATGGCTACACCTTC. It encodes CASSFPGTGYGYTF.

This chain joins TRBV4-2 and TRBJ1-5, with a weak D call TRBD1 (5 bases). Trimming shortened V by 1 base and J by 0 bases, and 10 bases separated the two germline ends. From germline, CDR1 is LGHNA and CDR2 YNFKEQ. This CDR3 is built from 16 residues. This CDR3 reads CASSQGQLNSNQPQHF. In DNA, the CDR3 is TGTGCCAGCAGCCAAGGACAGCTCAATAGCAATCAGCCCCAGCATTTT.

The chain employs TRBV5-7 and TRBJ2-7, with TRBD2 matching over 8 bases. TRBV5-7 is recorded as an ORF, its role being uncertain. V was clipped by 3 bases and J by 7 bases; unmatched bases: 9. The CDR3 contains 14 residues. In nucleotides, the CDR3 is TGTGCCAGCAGCTCGGGACTAGAGCGTGAGGAGCAGTACTTC. Its translation: CASSSGLEREEQYF.

A few counts support this clone. J is TRBJ2-2 and V is TRBV19; 7 bases are shared with TRBD2. Per the germline V gene, CDR1 is LNHDA and CDR2 is SQIVND (reference sequence). With 5 bases clipped from V and 6 bases from J, the junction kept 6 bases outside the gene matches. The length of the CDR3 is 14 residues. CDR3 protein: CASSSRTSPGELFF. CDR3 DNA sequence: TGTGCCAGTAGTTCTCGGACTAGTCCCGGGGAGCTGTTTTTT.

V and J are TRBV6-4 and TRBJ2-2; 8 bases fit TRBD1. Unmatched junction bases numbered 6, after V lost 5 bases and J lost 7 bases. There are 14 residues in the CDR3. The V gene's germline CDR1 is MRHNA and CDR2 SNTAGT. CDR3 sequence: CASSPSTGVGELFF. Here the CDR3 DNA reads TGTGCCAGCAGTCCCTCGACAGGGGTCGGGGAGCTGTTTTTT.

This clone was seen once. The rearrangement uses TRBV4-3 and TRBJ2-7; 12 nucleotides line up with TRBD1. The CDR3 loop spans 17 amino acids. V was pared by 0 bases and J by 5 bases, with 8 bases of the junction left unmatched. Per germline, CDR1 LGHNA and CDR2 YSLEER. The CDR3 DNA sequence: TGCGCCAGCAGCCAAGAAAGGGGGACAGGGGGCTTCGACGAGCAGTACTTC. Protein: CASSQERGTGGFDEQYF.

This clone is a singleton in its sample. V and J are TRBV7-8 and TRBJ2-1, with 9 bases identical to TRBD2. The CDR3 length is 16 residues. V trimming: 1 base; J trimming: 9 bases; junction bases outside the gene matches: 10. The germline CDR1 and CDR2 sequences are SGHVS and FQNEAQ. The CDR3 nucleotides read TGTGCCAGCAGCTTAGGCCTTGTAGCGGGAGTAAGTGAGCAGTTCTTC. Its protein product is CASSLGLVAGVSEQFF.

This rearrangement joins TRBV19 to TRBJ1-1; tentatively, D is TRBD1 (6 bases). CDR3 length: 15 amino acids. V lost 6 bases to trimming and J lost 3 bases, with 17 bases between them. Germline assignment: CDR1 LNHDA and CDR2 SQIVND (reference sequence). The CDR3 DNA reads TGTGCCAGTAGCACAAGGGGGGGGCCGGACACTGAAGCTTTCTTT. This encodes CASSTRGGPDTEAFF. Together with reference TRBV19 and TRBJ1-1, the CDR3 gives the full variable domain: DGGITQSPKYLFRKEGQNVTLSCEQNLNHDAMYWYRQDPGQGLRLIYYSQIVNDFQKGDIAEGYSVSREKKESFPLTVTSAQKNPTAFYLCASSTRGGPDTEAFFGQGTRLTVV.

V and J are TRBV19 and TRBJ2-5, with a weak D call TRBD1 (6 bases). V shed 7 bases and J shed 2 bases, with 14 bases lying between them. Per the germline V gene, CDR1 is LNHDA and CDR2 is SQIVND (reference sequence). The length of the CDR3 is 14 residues. The CDR3 DNA is TGTGCCAGTAACCGGCGCGACAGGCAAGAGACCCAGTACTTC. This translates into CASNRRDRQETQYF.

The chain joins TRBV5-1 to TRBJ2-7; 9 bases agree with TRBD1. V dropped 0 bases and J dropped 5; count of bases not matched to a gene: 3. Germline V lookup: CDR1 SGHRS, CDR2 YFSETQ. This CDR3 contains 14 residues. The CDR3 protein is CASSLAGQGHEQYF. The CDR3 DNA is TGCGCCAGCAGCTTGGCCGGACAGGGGCACGAGCAGTACTTC. Using reference TRBV5-1 and TRBJ2-7 for the parts outside the CDR3, the full variable domain is KAGVTQTPRYLIKTRGQQVTLSCSPISGHRSVSWYQQTPGQGLQFLFEYFSETQRNKGNFPGRFSGRQFSNSRSEMNVSTLELGDSALYLCASSLAGQGHEQYFGPGTRLTVT.

This clone was seen more than once but under ten times. The chain has TRBV30 and TRBJ1-6, with D unclear. This CDR3 is 13 amino acids long. Germline assignment: CDR1 GTSNPN and CDR2 SVGIG (reference sequence). The V end lost 3 bases, the J end lost 9 bases, and 12 bases lay between the germline ends. CDR3 region: CAWRVSWSSPLHF. CDR3 nucleotides: TGTGCCTGGAGAGTCAGCTGGAGTTCACCCCTCCACTTT. The full variable domain, its missing parts supplied by reference TRBV30 and TRBJ1-6, is SQTIHQWPATLVQPVGSPLSLECTVEGTSNPNLYWYRQAAGRGLQLLFYSVGIGQISSEVPQNLSASRPQDRQFILSSKKLLLSDSGFYLCAWRVSWSSPLHFGNGTRLTVT.

This chain links TRBV7-2 with TRBJ1-2; D gene unclear. V was trimmed by 3 bases and J by 4 bases, leaving 9 bases between them. The CDR3 covers 13 residues. Germline assignment: CDR1 SGHTA and CDR2 FQGNSA. This CDR3 reads CASSFSFSYGYTF. CDR3 nucleotides: TGTGCCAGCAGCTTTTCGTTTAGCTATGGCTACACCTTC.

The CDR3 DNA reads as TGTGCCAGCCAATCGAGGGGGCCCTCTGGAAACACCATATATTTT. Amino acid sequence: CASQSRGPSGNTIYF. The rearrangement links TRBV11-2 to TRBJ1-3; 7 nucleotides match TRBD1. The CDR3 runs to 15 residues. After removal of 8 bases from V and 0 bases from J, the junction contained 7 bases not matched to a gene. Germline CDR1 and CDR2: SGHAT and FQNNGV.

The CDR3 region has the DNA TGTGCCAGCTGTCCCGGGACTAGAGCCTACAATGAGCAGTTCTTC. This translates into CASCPGTRAYNEQFF. The chain combines TRBV7-9 with TRBJ2-1; 8 positions agree with TRBD2. Trimming removed 8 bases from V and 2 bases from J; junction bases left unmatched: 8. Germline V gene lookup returns CDR1 SEHNR and CDR2 FQNEAQ (reference sequence). This CDR3 contains 15 residues.

This clone was observed a single time. V usage is TRBV7-9 and J usage is TRBJ2-3; D unclear. In germline, CDR1 is SEHNR, CDR2 FQNEAQ (reference sequence). The CDR3 length is 15 residues. Trimming cost V 1 base and J 0 bases, with 8 bases left between them. For the CDR3, the DNA is TGTGCCAGCAGCTTAGGGGCGATTAGCACAGATACGCAGTATTTT. Translating it yields CASSLGAISTDTQYF.

The V gene is TRBV27, the J gene TRBJ1-2; 10 nucleotides agree with TRBD1. The CDR3 is made up of 15 amino acids. The V gene's germline CDR1 is MNHEY and CDR2 SMNVEV (reference sequence). V lost 4 bases, J lost 6 bases, and 8 bases stayed unmatched. DNA for the CDR3: TGTGCCAGCAGTTCTACGACCGGGACAGGGGATGGCTACACCTTC. Translation gives CASSSTTGTGDGYTF.

The CDR3 here is CASSWAGTGGNEQFF. Here the CDR3 DNA reads TGTGCCAGCAGCTGGGCCGGGACAGGGGGCAATGAGCAGTTCTTC. The chain employs TRBV5-4 and TRBJ2-1, with TRBD1 matching 11 bases. V lost 3 bases, J lost 6 bases, and 5 bases stayed unmatched. Germline loops: CDR1 SGHNT, CDR2 YYREEE (reference sequence). CDR3 length: 15 amino acids.

The chain is built from TRBV30 and TRBJ1-1; the D is unclear. There are 13 residues in the CDR3. Germline assignment: CDR1 GTSNPN and CDR2 SVGIG (reference sequence). Trimming shortened V by 2 bases and J by 7 bases, and 14 bases separated the two germline ends. The CDR3 sequence is CAWSKRLLGEAFF. The CDR3 DNA sequence: TGTGCCTGGAGTAAAAGGCTTCTAGGTGAAGCTTTCTTT.

The rearrangement links TRBV4-3 to TRBJ2-7, with D maybe TRBD2 (6 bases). The V gene lost 5 bases and the J gene lost 2 bases, with 13 bases spanning the gap. Germline-derived CDR1 and CDR2 are LGHNA and YSLEER. CDR3 length equals 14 residues. The CDR3 DNA follows: TGCGCCAGCAGCGCGCGGGACGGGGCCTACGAGCAGTACTTC. This codes for CASSARDGAYEQYF.

This chain links TRBV14 with TRBJ2-2; TRBD1 is a possible D gene (6 bases). This CDR3 comprises 14 residues. Germline loops: CDR1 SGHDN, CDR2 FVKESK. Trimming shortened V by 4 bases and J by 4 bases, and 10 bases separated the two germline ends. The CDR3 coding sequence is TGTGCCAGCAGCCGAACAGGGTTCACCGGGGAGCTGTTTTTT. Protein product: CASSRTGFTGELFF.

A single count supports this clone. The V and J genes are TRBV2 and TRBJ2-7; possibly TRBD1 for D (5 bases). CDR1 and CDR2 (germline): SNHLY, FYNNEI. Trimming took 4 bases from V and 3 from J, leaving 10 bases between them. The CDR3 extends over 13 amino acids. The CDR3 spells CASSGGRYYEQYF. CDR3 coding DNA: TGTGCCAGCAGTGGGGGCAGATACTACGAGCAGTACTTC.